This T cell receptor beta chain was identified in a study of control samples from healthy donors and cancer patients. Per the germline V gene, CDR1 is SQVTM and CDR2 is ANQGSEA. Trimming removed 0 bases from V and 4 bases from J, with 18 bases in between. The CDR3 loop spans 16 amino acids. In this sample, this clone turned up once. TCRdb keeps only in-frame clones here, not all; method: immunoSEQ multiplex PCR. Here the sample spans 150,000 or so clones, roughly 94% being singletons. Specimen: PBMCs. The TCR comes from a man aged 60 to 69 with colorectal cancer. This sequence joins TRBV29-1 and TRBJ1-1, with a tentative D call TRBD1 (5 bases). CDR3: CSVEEGWKGSGTEAFF. CDR3 DNA: TGCAGCGTTGAAGAAGGGTGGAAGGGGAGCGGCACTGAAGCTTTCTTT.